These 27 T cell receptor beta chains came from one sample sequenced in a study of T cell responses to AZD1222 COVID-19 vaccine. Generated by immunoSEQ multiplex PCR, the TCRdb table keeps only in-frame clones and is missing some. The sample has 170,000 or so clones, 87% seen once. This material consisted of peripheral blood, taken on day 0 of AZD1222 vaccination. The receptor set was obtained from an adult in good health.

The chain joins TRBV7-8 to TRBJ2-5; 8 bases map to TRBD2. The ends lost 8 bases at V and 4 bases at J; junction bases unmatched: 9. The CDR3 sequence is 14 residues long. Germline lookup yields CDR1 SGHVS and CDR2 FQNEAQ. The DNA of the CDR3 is TGTGCCAGCTCTGTCCCCGGACTAGCAGAGACCCAGTACTTC. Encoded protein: CASSVPGLAETQYF.

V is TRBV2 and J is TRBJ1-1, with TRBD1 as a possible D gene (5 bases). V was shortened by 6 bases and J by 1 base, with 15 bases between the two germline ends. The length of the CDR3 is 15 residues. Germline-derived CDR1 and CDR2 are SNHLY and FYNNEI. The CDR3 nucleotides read TGTGCCAGCAGATTATTTAGACAGACGAACACTGAAGCTTTCTTT. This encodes CASRLFRQTNTEAFF.

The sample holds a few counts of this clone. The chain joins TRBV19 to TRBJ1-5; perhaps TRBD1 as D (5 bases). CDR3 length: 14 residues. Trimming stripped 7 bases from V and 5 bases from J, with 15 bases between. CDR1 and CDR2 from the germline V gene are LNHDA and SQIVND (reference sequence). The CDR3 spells CASIGQGVYQPQHF. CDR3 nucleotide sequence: TGTGCCAGTATTGGGCAGGGTGTTTATCAGCCCCAGCATTTT.

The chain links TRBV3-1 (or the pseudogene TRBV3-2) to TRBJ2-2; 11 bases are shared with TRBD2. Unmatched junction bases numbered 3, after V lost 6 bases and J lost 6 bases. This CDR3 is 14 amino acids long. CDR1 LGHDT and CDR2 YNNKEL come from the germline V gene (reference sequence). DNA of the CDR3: TGTGCCAGCAGTCTTAGCGGGAGGGCCGGGGAGCTGTTTTTT. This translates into CASSLSGRAGELFF.

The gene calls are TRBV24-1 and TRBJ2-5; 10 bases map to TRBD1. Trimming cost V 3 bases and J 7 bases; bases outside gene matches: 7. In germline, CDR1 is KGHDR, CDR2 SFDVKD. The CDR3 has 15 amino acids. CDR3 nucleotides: TGTGCCACCAGTGATAGGACAGGGGGTTGGGGGACCCAGTACTTC. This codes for CATSDRTGGWGTQYF.

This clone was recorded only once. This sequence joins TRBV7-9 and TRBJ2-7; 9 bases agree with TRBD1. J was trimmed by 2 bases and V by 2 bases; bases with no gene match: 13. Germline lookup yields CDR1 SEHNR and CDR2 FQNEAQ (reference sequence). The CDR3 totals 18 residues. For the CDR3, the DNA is TGTGCCAGCAGCTTACGGACAGGGGTCTACGGGGCTACCTACGAGCAGTACTTC. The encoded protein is CASSLRTGVYGATYEQYF.

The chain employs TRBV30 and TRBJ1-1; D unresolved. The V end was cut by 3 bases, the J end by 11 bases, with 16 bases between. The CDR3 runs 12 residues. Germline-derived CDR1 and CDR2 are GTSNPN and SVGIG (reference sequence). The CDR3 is CAWSDYGPPAFF. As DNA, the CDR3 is TGTGCCTGGAGCGATTACGGGCCACCCGCTTTCTTT. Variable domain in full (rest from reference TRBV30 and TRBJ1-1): SQTIHQWPATLVQPVGSPLSLECTVEGTSNPNLYWYRQAAGRGLQLLFYSVGIGQISSEVPQNLSASRPQDRQFILSSKKLLLSDSGFYLCAWSDYGPPAFFGQGTRLTVV.

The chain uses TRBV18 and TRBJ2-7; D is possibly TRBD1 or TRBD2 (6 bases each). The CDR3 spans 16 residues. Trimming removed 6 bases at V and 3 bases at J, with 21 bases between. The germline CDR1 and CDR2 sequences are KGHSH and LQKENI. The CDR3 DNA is TGTGCCAGCTCTCCCCTTTCGGGGGCCGCCCGCTACGAGCAGTACTTC. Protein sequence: CASSPLSGAARYEQYF. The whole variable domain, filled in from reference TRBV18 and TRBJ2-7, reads NAGVMQNPRHLVRRRGQEARLRCSPMKGHSHVYWYRQLPEEGLKFMVYLQKENIIDESGMPKERFSAEFPKEGPSILRIQQVVRGDSAAYFCASSPLSGAARYEQYFGPGTRLTVT.

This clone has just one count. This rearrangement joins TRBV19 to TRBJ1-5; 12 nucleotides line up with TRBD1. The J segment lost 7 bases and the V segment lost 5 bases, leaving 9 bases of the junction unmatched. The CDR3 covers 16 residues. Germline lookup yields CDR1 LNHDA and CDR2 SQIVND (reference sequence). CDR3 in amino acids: CASSVGQGAPGQPQHF. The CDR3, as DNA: TGTGCCAGTAGTGTGGGACAGGGGGCGCCGGGACAGCCCCAGCATTTT.

The CDR3 sequence: CASSAAGASEQYF. The CDR3 DNA sequence: TGTGCCAGTAGCGCAGCGGGAGCTTCCGAGCAGTACTTC. V usage is TRBV19 and J usage is TRBJ2-7, with 8 bases that match TRBD2. The V gene end was trimmed by 6 bases and the J gene end by 6 bases; junction bases not matched to a gene: 7. Germline CDR1 LNHDA, CDR2 SQIVND (reference sequence). The CDR3 has 13 amino acids.

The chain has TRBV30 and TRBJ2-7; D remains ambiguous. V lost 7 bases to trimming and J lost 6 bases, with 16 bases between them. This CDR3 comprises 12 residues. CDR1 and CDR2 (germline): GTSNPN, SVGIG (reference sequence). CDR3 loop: CASTYSAAEQYF. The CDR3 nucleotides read TGTGCCTCAACCTACTCGGCAGCCGAGCAGTACTTC. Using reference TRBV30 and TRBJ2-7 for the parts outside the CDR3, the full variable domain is SQTIHQWPATLVQPVGSPLSLECTVEGTSNPNLYWYRQAAGRGLQLLFYSVGIGQISSEVPQNLSASRPQDRQFILSSKKLLLSDSGFYLCASTYSAAEQYFGPGTRLTVT.

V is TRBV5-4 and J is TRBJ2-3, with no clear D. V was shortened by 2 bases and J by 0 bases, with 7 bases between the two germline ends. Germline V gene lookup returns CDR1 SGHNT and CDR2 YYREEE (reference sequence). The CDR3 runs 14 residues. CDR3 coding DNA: TGTGCCAGCAGCTTTGTAAGAAGCACAGATACGCAGTATTTT. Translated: CASSFVRSTDTQYF.

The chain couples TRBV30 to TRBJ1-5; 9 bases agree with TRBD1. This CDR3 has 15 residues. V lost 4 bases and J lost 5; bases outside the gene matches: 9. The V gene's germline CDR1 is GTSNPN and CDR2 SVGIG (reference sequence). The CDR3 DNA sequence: TGTGCCTGGACCCCAGGGGGGACAGGGTATCAGCCCCAGCATTTT. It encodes CAWTPGGTGYQPQHF.

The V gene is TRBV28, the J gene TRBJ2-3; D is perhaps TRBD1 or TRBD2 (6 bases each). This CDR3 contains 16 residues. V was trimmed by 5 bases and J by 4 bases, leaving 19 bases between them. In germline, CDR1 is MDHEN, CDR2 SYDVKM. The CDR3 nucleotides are TGTGCCAGCAGTGGGGGGCGGGCGGGACGGGCAGATACGCAGTATTTT. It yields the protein CASSGGRAGRADTQYF.

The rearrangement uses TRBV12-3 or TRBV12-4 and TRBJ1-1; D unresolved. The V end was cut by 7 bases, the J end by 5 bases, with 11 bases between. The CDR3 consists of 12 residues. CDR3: CASTLGITEAFF. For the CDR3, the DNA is TGTGCCAGCACCCTGGGGATTACTGAAGCTTTCTTT.

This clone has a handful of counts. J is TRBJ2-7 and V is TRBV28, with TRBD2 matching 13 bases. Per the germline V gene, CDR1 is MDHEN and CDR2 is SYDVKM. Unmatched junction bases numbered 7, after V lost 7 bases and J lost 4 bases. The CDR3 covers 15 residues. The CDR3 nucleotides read TGTGCCAGCACCCCTGGGACTAGCGGGACATACGAGCAGTACTTC. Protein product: CASTPGTSGTYEQYF.

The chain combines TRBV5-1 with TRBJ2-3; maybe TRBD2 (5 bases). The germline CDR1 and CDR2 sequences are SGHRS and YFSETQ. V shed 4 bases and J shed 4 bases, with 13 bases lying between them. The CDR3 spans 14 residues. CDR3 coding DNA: TGCGCCAGCAGCCTGGCGGGTCGGCCAGATACGCAGTATTTT. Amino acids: CASSLAGRPDTQYF.

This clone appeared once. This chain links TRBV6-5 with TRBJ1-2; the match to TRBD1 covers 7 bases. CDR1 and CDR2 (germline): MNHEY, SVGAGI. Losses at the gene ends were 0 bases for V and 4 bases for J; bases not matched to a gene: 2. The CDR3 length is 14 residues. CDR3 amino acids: CASSYSAGGYGYTF. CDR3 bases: TGTGCCAGCAGTTACTCCGCAGGGGGCTATGGCTACACCTTC.

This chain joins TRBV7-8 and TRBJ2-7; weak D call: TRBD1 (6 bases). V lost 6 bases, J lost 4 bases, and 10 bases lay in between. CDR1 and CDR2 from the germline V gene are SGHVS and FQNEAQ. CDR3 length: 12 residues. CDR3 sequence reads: CASSPTGYEQYF. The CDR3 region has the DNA TGTGCCAGCAGTCCTACAGGGTACGAGCAGTACTTC.

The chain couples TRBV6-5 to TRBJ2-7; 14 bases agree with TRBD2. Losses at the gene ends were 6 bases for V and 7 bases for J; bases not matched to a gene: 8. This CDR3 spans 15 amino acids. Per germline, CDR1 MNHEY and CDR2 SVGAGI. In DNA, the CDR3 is TGTGCCAGCAGCCCACCGGGACTAGCGGGAGTGGAGCAGTACTTC. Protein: CASSPPGLAGVEQYF.

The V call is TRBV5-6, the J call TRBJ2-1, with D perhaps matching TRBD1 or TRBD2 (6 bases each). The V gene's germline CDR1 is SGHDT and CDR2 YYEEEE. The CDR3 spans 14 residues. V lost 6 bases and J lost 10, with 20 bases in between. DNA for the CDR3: TGTGCCAGCACCCTCAGGGGCGGGGTCAGCGAGCAGTTCTTC. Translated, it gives CASTLRGGVSEQFF.

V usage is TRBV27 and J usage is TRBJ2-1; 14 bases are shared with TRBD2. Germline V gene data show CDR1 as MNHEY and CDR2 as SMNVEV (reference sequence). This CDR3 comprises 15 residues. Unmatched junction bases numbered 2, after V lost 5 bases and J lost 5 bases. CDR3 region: CASSPTSGRDNEQFF. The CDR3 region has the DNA TGTGCCAGCAGTCCGACTAGCGGGAGGGACAATGAGCAGTTCTTC.

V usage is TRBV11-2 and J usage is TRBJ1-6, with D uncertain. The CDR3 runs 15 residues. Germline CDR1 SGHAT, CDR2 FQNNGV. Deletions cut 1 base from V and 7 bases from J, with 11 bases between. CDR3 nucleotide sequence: TGTGCCAGCAGCTTAGGTGGGCTGATCAATTCACCCCTCCACTTT. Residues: CASSLGGLINSPLHF.

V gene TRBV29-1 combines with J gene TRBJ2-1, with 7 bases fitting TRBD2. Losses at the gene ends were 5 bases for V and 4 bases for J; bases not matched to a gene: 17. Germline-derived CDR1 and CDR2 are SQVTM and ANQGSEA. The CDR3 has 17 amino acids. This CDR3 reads CSVLRRASGVGYNEQFF. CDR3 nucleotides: TGCAGCGTTCTACGGAGGGCTAGCGGAGTGGGGTACAATGAGCAGTTCTTC.

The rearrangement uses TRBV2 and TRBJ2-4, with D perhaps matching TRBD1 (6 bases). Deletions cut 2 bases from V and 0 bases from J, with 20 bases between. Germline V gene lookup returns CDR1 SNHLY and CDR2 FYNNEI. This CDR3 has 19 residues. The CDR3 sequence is CASSEYLTGGMLAKNIQYF. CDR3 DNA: TGTGCCAGCAGTGAATATTTGACAGGTGGGATGTTAGCCAAAAACATTCAGTACTTC.

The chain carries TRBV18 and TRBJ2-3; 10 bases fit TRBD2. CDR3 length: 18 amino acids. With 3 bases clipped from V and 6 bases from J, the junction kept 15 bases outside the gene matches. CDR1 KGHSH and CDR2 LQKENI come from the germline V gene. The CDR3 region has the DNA TGTGCCAGCTCACCGGGAGGGCTAGCGGGAGCCTACGCCGATACGCAGTATTTT. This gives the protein CASSPGGLAGAYADTQYF. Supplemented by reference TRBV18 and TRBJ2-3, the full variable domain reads NAGVMQNPRHLVRRRGQEARLRCSPMKGHSHVYWYRQLPEEGLKFMVYLQKENIIDESGMPKERFSAEFPKEGPSILRIQQVVRGDSAAYFCASSPGGLAGAYADTQYFGPGTRLTVL.

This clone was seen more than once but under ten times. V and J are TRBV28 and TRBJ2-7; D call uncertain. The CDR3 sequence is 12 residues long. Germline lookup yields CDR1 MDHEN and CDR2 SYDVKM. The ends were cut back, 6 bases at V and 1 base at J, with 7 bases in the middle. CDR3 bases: TGTGCCAGCAGGGAAGGGTCCTACGAGCAGTACTTC. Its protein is CASREGSYEQYF.